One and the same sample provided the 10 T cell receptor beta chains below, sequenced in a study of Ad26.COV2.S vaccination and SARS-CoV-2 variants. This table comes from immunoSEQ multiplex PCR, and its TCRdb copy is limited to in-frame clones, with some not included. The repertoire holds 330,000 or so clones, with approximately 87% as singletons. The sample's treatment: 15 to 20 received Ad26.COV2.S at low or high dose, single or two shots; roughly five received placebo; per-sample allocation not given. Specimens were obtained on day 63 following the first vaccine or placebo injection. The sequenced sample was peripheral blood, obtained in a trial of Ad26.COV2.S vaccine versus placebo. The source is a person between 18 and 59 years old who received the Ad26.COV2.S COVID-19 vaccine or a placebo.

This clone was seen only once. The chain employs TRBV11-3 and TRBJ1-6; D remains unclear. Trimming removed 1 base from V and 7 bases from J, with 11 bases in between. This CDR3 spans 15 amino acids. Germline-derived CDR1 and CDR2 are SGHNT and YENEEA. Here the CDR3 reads CASSLGDVENSPLHF. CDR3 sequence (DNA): TGTGCCAGCAGCTTAGGCGACGTAGAGAATTCACCCCTCCACTTT.

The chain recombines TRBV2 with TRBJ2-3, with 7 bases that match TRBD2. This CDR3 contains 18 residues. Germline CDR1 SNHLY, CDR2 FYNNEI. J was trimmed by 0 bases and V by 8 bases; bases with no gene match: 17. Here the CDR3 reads CASGTVRTTSASTDTQYF. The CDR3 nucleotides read TGTGCCAGCGGCACAGTAAGGACAACTAGCGCCAGCACAGATACGCAGTATTTT.

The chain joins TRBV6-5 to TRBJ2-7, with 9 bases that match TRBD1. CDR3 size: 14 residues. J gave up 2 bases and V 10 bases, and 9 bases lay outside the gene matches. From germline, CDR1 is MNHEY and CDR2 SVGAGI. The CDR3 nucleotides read TGTGCCACTCAAGTGGGACAGGGAACCTACGAGCAGTACTTC. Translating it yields CATQVGQGTYEQYF.

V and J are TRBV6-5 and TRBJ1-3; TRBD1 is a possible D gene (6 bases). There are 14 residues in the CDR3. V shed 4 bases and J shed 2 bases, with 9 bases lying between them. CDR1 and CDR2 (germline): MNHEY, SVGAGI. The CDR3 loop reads CASSFRGTGNTIYF. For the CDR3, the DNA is TGTGCCAGCAGTTTCAGGGGAACTGGAAACACCATATATTTT.

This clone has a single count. CDR3: CASRGSYGRMNTEAFF. CDR3 DNA: TGCGCCAGCAGGGGGTCATACGGACGGATGAACACTGAAGCTTTCTTT. The chain recombines TRBV10-2 with TRBJ1-1; D is unresolved. Per germline, CDR1 WSHSY and CDR2 SAAADI. V was pared by 6 bases and J by 0 bases, with 17 bases between. The CDR3 is 16 amino acids.

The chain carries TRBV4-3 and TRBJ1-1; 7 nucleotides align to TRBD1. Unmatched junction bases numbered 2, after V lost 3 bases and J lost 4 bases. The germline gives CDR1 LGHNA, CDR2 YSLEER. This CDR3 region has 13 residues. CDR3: CASSHRTGTEAFF. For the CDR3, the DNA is TGCGCCAGCAGCCACCGGACAGGCACTGAAGCTTTCTTT.

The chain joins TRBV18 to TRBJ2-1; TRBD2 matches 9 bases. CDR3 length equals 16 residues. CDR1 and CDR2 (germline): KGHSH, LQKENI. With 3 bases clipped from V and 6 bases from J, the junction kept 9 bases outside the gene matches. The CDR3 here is CASSPQRGRASNEQFF. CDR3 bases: TGTGCCAGCTCACCTCAGCGCGGGAGGGCCTCCAATGAGCAGTTCTTC.

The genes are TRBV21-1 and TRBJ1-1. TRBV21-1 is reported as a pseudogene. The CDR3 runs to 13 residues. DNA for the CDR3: TGTGCCAGGAATCGGGGGGAGACAGCTGAAGCTTTCTTT. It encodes CARNRGETAEAFF.

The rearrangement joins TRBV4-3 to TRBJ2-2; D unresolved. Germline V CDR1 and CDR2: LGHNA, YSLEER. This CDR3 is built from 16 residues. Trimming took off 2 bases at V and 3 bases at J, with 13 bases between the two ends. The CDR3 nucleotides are TGCGCCAGCAGCCAACTCCCCCGGCCGGACACCGGGGAGCTGTTTTTT. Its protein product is CASSQLPRPDTGELFF.

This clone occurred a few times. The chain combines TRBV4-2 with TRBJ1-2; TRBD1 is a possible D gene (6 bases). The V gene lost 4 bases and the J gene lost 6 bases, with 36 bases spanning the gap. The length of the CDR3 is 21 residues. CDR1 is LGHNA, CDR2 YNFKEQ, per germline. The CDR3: CASSPEPSPVRGLLRGDGYTF. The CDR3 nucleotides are TGTGCCAGCAGCCCGGAACCCTCGCCTGTCAGGGGCCTACTTCGGGGGGATGGCTACACCTTC.